The 14 T cell receptor beta chains reported below all come from one sample, sequenced in a study of HIV-infected patients and healthy controls. cDNA was made from approximately 0.55 ug RNA using alpha and beta constant primers. Using multiplexing indices, alpha and beta chain libraries were generated apart by chain-specific third strand synthesis. TCRdb re-analysed the 5' RACE reads in MiXCR, keeping a single row per CDR3 protein. Of 9,500 or so distinct CDR3 sequences in the sample, around 4.9% were seen once. The repertoire came from unfractionated whole blood and reflected all unsorted peripheral T cells. The source material was blood, sampled before antiretroviral therapy. Receptors were obtained from an adult with HIV infection.

The chain links TRBV29-1 to TRBJ2-7; 10 nucleotides agree with TRBD1. The CDR3 consists of 14 residues. CDR1 is SQVTM and CDR2 is ANQGSEA in the germline V gene. V was pared by 2 bases and J by 8 bases, with 9 bases of the junction left unmatched. The CDR3 sequence: CSVEPGTGVRKQYF. Here the CDR3 DNA reads TGCAGCGTTGAACCCGGGACAGGGGTTCGGAAGCAGTACTTC.

Within the sample, this clonotype is medium-sized (0.01 to 0.1%). This chain links TRBV6-5 with TRBJ1-6; tentative D call: TRBD1 (5 bases). V shed 0 bases and J shed 2 bases, with 8 bases lying between them. Germline CDR1 and CDR2: MNHEY and SVGAGI. This CDR3 is 16 amino acids long. The CDR3 here is CASSYSPGAYNSPLHF. The CDR3 coding sequence is TGTGCCAGCAGTTACTCCCCGGGGGCCTATAATTCACCCCTCCACTTT.

This clonotype was seen a few times. The chain uses TRBV5-6 and TRBJ2-1, with D perhaps TRBD1 (6 bases). V dropped 4 bases and J dropped 1 base, with 24 bases sitting between them. Germline V gives CDR1 SGHDT, CDR2 YYEEEE. The CDR3 has 19 residues. The CDR3: CASSPEQGRTHFSYNEQFF. CDR3 nucleotide sequence: TGTGCCAGCAGCCCTGAACAGGGTCGGACCCATTTTTCCTACAATGAGCAGTTCTTC.

This clonotype is judged medium-sized. The chain employs TRBV7-9 and TRBJ1-5, with 7 bases that match TRBD1. V shed 2 bases, J shed 10 bases, and the junction held 2 bases outside the gene matches. Germline CDR1 and CDR2: SEHNR and FQNEAQ (reference sequence). The CDR3 runs 12 residues. CDR3 in DNA: TGTGCCAGCAGCTTATTAGGGGGCCCCCAGCATTTT. Amino acid sequence: CASSLLGGPQHF.

This clonotype was recorded many times. The CDR3 sequence is CASSSTGGTEAFF. DNA of the CDR3: TGTGCCAGCAGCAGCACAGGGGGCACTGAAGCTTTCTTT. The chain recombines TRBV12-3 or TRBV12-4 with TRBJ1-1; 8 nucleotides match TRBD1. V shed 6 bases, J shed 4 bases, and the junction held 4 bases outside the gene matches. CDR3 length equals 13 residues.

This clonotype was counted ten times or more. The rearrangement joins TRBV20-1 to TRBJ2-3, with unresolved D. The length of the CDR3 is 12 residues. The germline CDR1 and CDR2 sequences are DFQATT and SNEGSKA (reference sequence). The ends were cut back, 5 bases at V and 3 bases at J, with 9 bases in the middle. The CDR3 reads CSALIGTDTQYF. In DNA form, the CDR3 reads TGCAGTGCTCTTATAGGGACAGATACGCAGTATTTT.

This clonotype is categorized as medium-sized (0.01 to 0.1%). This chain joins TRBV20-1 and TRBJ2-1, with D possibly matching TRBD1 (5 bases). Deletions cut 0 bases from V and 6 bases from J, with 18 bases between. Germline V gene data show CDR1 as DFQATT and CDR2 as SNEGSKA (reference sequence). The CDR3 consists of 16 residues. The CDR3 reads CSARDALGVRGNEQFF. CDR3 DNA sequence: TGCAGTGCTAGAGATGCCCTGGGCGTTAGGGGCAATGAGCAGTTCTTC.

There are many counts of this clonotype. The chain carries TRBV2 and TRBJ2-3; D possibly corresponds to TRBD2 (5 bases). The CDR3 has 14 residues. Germline CDR1 reads SNHLY; CDR2 reads FYNNEI. Between the trimmed V and J ends, which lost 7 bases and 0 bases, there was a span of 11 bases. The CDR3 DNA sequence: TGTGCCAGCAATCAGCGGTCAAGCACAGATACGCAGTATTTT. It codes for CASNQRSSTDTQYF.

In its sample, this clonotype is medium-sized. The rearrangement uses TRBV2 and TRBJ2-3; D not certain. Between the trimmed V and J ends, which lost 6 bases and 4 bases, there was a span of 20 bases. The CDR3 extends over 16 amino acids. Germline CDR1 reads SNHLY; CDR2 reads FYNNEI. The CDR3 coding sequence is TGTGCCAGCAGCCCCGGGCCCCCCGGCCCAGCAGATACGCAGTATTTT. This gives the protein CASSPGPPGPADTQYF. Full variable domain (outside the CDR3, taken from reference TRBV2 and TRBJ2-3): EPEVTQTPSHQVTQMGQEVILRCVPISNHLYFYWYRQILGQKVEFLVSFYNNEISEKSEIFDDQFSVERPDGSNFTLKIRSTKLEDSAMYFCASSPGPPGPADTQYFGPGTRLTVL.

This clonotype was picked up many times. V usage is TRBV10-3 and J usage is TRBJ2-3; D might be TRBD1 or TRBD2, each matching 5 bases. Trimming shortened V by 4 bases and J by 6 bases, and 11 bases separated the two germline ends. The CDR3 runs 13 residues. Germline V gene lookup returns CDR1 ENHRY and CDR2 SYGVKD. The CDR3 region is CAISAGTADTQYF. The CDR3 region has the DNA TGTGCCATCAGTGCCGGGACGGCGGATACGCAGTATTTT.

This clonotype was seen many times. This chain uses TRBV20-1 with TRBJ2-4; the D is unclear. Trimming removed 2 bases at V and 7 bases at J, with 12 bases between. This CDR3 contains 13 residues. Germline V gene data show CDR1 as DFQATT and CDR2 as SNEGSKA (reference sequence). CDR3 DNA sequence: TGCAGTGCTAGACTTACGGGTCCTAACATTCAGTACTTC. Protein product: CSARLTGPNIQYF.

This rearrangement joins TRBV7-9 to TRBJ2-7; unclear D gene. This CDR3 spans 14 amino acids. CDR1 and CDR2 from the germline V gene are SEHNR and FQNEAQ (reference sequence). With 5 bases removed from V and 3 bases from J, the gap between germline ends came to 14 bases. CDR3 DNA: TGTGCCAGCAGCCGGCCAGAAAACTTCTACGAGCAGTACTTC. It translates to CASSRPENFYEQYF.

This clonotype was counted ten times or more. This chain joins TRBV19 and TRBJ2-1, with D perhaps matching TRBD1 (5 bases). Trimming pared 11 bases from V and 3 bases from J, leaving 8 bases between. This CDR3 comprises 11 residues. Germline V lookup: CDR1 LNHDA, CDR2 SQIVND (reference sequence). The chain's CDR3 is CASDSYNEQFF. As DNA, the CDR3 is TGTGCCTCCGACAGCTACAATGAGCAGTTCTTC.

There are many counts of this clonotype. The V and J genes are TRBV12-3 or TRBV12-4 and TRBJ1-4; D not resolved. The CDR3 loop spans 12 amino acids. Between the trimmed V and J ends, which lost 4 bases and 13 bases, there was a span of 13 bases. The CDR3 region is CASSSRTWALFF. The CDR3 DNA reads TGTGCCAGCAGTTCTAGGACCTGGGCACTGTTTTTT.